This entry lists 12 T cell receptor beta chains sequenced from one sample in a study of control samples from healthy donors and cancer patients. Produced via immunoSEQ multiplex PCR; TCRdb's table is partial and in-frame only. This table holds approximately 230,000 clones, more than 65% found once. The sequenced sample consisted of PBMCs. The receptors were sampled from a woman aged 60 to 75 with lung cancer.

The chain recombines TRBV2 with TRBJ2-5; 13 nucleotides line up with TRBD2. The CDR3 sequence is 17 residues long. Per germline, CDR1 SNHLY and CDR2 FYNNEI. V shed 6 bases and J 5 bases; nucleotides not matched to a gene: 12. This CDR3 is CASSLGLAGVAGETQYF. The CDR3 DNA follows: TGTGCCAGCAGCTTAGGACTAGCGGGAGTGGCAGGGGAGACCCAGTACTTC.

The chain employs TRBV11-2 and TRBJ1-1; a possible D gene is TRBD1 (5 bases). Germline values: CDR1 SGHAT, CDR2 FQNNGV. Between the trimmed V and J ends, which lost 1 base and 6 bases, there was a span of 9 bases. The CDR3 is 13 residues long. In nucleotides, the CDR3 is TGTGCCAGCAGCTTAGTTGGGGGGGCTGAAGCTTTCTTT. Its protein is CASSLVGGAEAFF. Complete variable domain (other parts from reference TRBV11-2 and TRBJ1-1): EAGVAQSPRYKIIEKRQSVAFWCNPISGHATLYWYQQILGQGPKLLIQFQNNGVVDDSQLPKDRFSAERLKGVDSTLKIQPAKLEDSAVYLCASSLVGGAEAFFGQGTRLTVV.

The CDR3 reads CASSNLPRGRLTDTQYF. In DNA, the CDR3 is TGTGCCAGCAGCAATCTCCCTCGCGGGCGCCTCACAGATACGCAGTATTTT. The chain links TRBV5-4 to TRBJ2-3, with a tentative D call TRBD2 (5 bases). Trimming took off 4 bases at V and 2 bases at J, with 20 bases between the two ends. Germline CDR1 and CDR2: SGHNT and YYREEE (reference sequence). This CDR3 is 17 amino acids long.

V is TRBV18 and J is TRBJ2-1; 8 positions agree with TRBD2. CDR3 length: 16 amino acids. Germline trimming cut 3 bases from V and 2 bases from J; bases unmatched to any gene: 6. Germline V gene lookup returns CDR1 KGHSH and CDR2 LQKENI. Here the CDR3 DNA reads TGTGCCAGCTCACCTTATAGCGGGATAACCTACAATGAGCAGTTCTTC. The encoded protein is CASSPYSGITYNEQFF.

The CDR3 here is CASSEAYSGAFF. The CDR3 nucleotides are TGTGCCAGCAGTGAAGCGTACAGTGGAGCTTTCTTT. V gene TRBV6-1 combines with J gene TRBJ1-1; D unclear. Germline V CDR1 and CDR2: MNHNS, SASEGT. The length of the CDR3 is 12 residues. With 0 bases removed from V and 10 bases from J, the gap between germline ends came to 9 bases.

Written as DNA, the CDR3 is TGTGCCAGCAGCTTCAGACTAGCGGGGTGGGGCACAGATACGCAGTATTTT. It specifies CASSFRLAGWGTDTQYF. This chain joins TRBV5-5 and TRBJ2-3; 11 bases map to TRBD2. Per the germline V gene, CDR1 is SGHKS and CDR2 is YYEKEE (reference sequence). This CDR3 region has 17 residues. Trimming took 2 bases from V and 1 from J; bases not matched to a gene: 6.

The J gene is TRBJ1-4, the V gene TRBV5-8; no clear D. Trimming removed 4 bases from V and 4 bases from J, with 14 bases in between. This CDR3 region has 15 residues. The germline V gene encodes CDR1 SGHTS and CDR2 YDEGEE. CDR3 in DNA: TGTGCCAGCAGCCCGAGCACAGCCTATAATGAAAAACTGTTTTTT. Translating gives CASSPSTAYNEKLFF.

The V gene is TRBV6-5, the J gene TRBJ2-1; D is perhaps TRBD2 (6 bases). V lost 3 bases to trimming and J lost 4 bases, with 10 bases between them. Germline assignment: CDR1 MNHEY and CDR2 SVGAGI. The CDR3 length is 14 residues. DNA of the CDR3: TGTGCCAGCAGTTATCTCGGACTATACAATGAGCAGTTCTTC. It codes for CASSYLGLYNEQFF.

The chain joins TRBV3-1 (or the pseudogene TRBV3-2) to TRBJ1-1, with a tentative D call TRBD1 (5 bases). Germline V gives CDR1 LGHDT, CDR2 YNNKEL (reference sequence). V lost 1 base to trimming and J lost 9 bases, with 18 bases between them. The CDR3 extends over 15 amino acids. The CDR3 DNA sequence: TGTGCCAGCAGCCAAGCCGGACTGGCCGGGGGAAAAGCTTTCTTT. Translation: CASSQAGLAGGKAFF.

CDR3 in amino acids: CASSDLPSGTGVNGYTF. CDR3 in DNA: TGTGCCAGCAGTGACCTACCCTCCGGGACAGGGGTAAACGGCTACACCTTC. The chain links TRBV6-4 to TRBJ1-2; 10 bases are shared with TRBD1. The CDR3 is made up of 17 amino acids. After removal of 2 bases from V and 8 bases from J, the junction contained 14 bases not matched to a gene. CDR1 and CDR2 from the germline V gene are MRHNA and SNTAGT.

The chain carries TRBV5-8 and TRBJ2-7; TRBD1 might be the D (5 bases). The CDR3 consists of 12 residues. Trimming left V 4 bases short and J 4 bases short, with 9 bases between. Per germline, CDR1 SGHTS and CDR2 YDEGEE. CDR3 DNA sequence: TGTGCCAGCAGCCCAGGGAAATACGAGCAGTACTTC. Translating it yields CASSPGKYEQYF.

This clone was counted only a few times. The CDR3 DNA reads TGTGCCAGCTCACTCAGGGGGCTGGACTATGGCTACACCTTC. It yields the protein CASSLRGLDYGYTF. The genes are TRBV18 and TRBJ1-2; 8 bases fit TRBD1. With 4 bases clipped from V and 3 bases from J, the junction kept 4 bases outside the gene matches. CDR1 is KGHSH and CDR2 is LQKENI in the germline V gene. CDR3 length equals 14 residues.